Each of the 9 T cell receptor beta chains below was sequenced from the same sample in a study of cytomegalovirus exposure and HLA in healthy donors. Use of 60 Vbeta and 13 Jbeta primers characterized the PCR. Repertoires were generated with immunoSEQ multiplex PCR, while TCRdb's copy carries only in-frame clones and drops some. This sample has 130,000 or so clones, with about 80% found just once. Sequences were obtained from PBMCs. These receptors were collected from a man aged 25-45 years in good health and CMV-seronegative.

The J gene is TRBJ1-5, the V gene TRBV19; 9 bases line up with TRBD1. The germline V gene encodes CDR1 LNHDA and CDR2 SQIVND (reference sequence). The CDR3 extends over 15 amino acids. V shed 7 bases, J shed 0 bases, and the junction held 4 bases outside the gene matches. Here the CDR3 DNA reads TGTGCCAGTAAACGGACAGGGGATAGCAATCAGCCCCAGCATTTT. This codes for CASKRTGDSNQPQHF.

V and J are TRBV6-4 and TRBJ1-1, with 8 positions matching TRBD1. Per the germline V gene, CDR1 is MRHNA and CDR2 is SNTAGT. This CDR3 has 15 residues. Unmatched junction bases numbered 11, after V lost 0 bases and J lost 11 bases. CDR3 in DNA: TGTGCCAGCAGTGACTCGACAGGGGCAGAACACTCGGCTTTCTTT. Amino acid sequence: CASSDSTGAEHSAFF.

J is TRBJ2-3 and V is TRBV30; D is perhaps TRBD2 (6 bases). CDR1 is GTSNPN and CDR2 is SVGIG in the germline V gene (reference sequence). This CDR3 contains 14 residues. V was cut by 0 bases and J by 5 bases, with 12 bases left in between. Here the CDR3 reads CAWSVRGVGDTQYF. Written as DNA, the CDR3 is TGTGCCTGGAGTGTACGCGGGGTTGGAGATACGCAGTATTTT.

The CDR3 loop reads CATSNRQGYNEKLFF. The CDR3 DNA reads as TGTGCCACCAGCAACCGACAGGGCTATAATGAAAAACTGTTTTTT. The V call is TRBV15, the J call TRBJ1-4, with 7 nucleotides matching TRBD1. V lost 4 bases and J lost 4; bases outside the gene matches: 6. This CDR3 contains 15 residues. Per the germline V gene, CDR1 is LNHNV and CDR2 is YYDKDF (reference sequence).

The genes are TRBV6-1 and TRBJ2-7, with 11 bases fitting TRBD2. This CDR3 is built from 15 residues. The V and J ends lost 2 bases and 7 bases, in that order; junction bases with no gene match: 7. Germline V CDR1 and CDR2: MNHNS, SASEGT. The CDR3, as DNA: TGTGCCAGCAGTGAAATAGGGACTAGCGGAGAGGAGCAGTACTTC. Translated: CASSEIGTSGEEQYF.

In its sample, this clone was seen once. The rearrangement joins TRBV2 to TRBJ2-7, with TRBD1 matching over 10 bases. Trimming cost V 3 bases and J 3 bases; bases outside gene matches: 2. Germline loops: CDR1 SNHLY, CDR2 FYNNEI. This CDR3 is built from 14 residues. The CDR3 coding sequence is TGTGCCAGCAGTGAGGGACAGGGGAACTACGAGCAGTACTTC. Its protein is CASSEGQGNYEQYF.

CDR3 in amino acids: CASSLGQKETQYF. The CDR3 DNA follows: TGTGCCAGCAGTTTAGGTCAGAAAGAGACCCAGTACTTC. The chain carries TRBV28 and TRBJ2-5; D is ambiguous. Germline CDR1 MDHEN, CDR2 SYDVKM. CDR3 length: 13 residues. With 2 bases removed from V and 3 bases from J, the gap between germline ends came to 7 bases.

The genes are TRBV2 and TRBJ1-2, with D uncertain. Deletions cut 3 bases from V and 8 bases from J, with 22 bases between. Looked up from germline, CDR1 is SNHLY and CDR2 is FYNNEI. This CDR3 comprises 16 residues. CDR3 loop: CASSERAGGPNRGYTF. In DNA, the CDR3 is TGTGCCAGCAGTGAGAGGGCAGGCGGGCCGAATAGGGGCTACACCTTC.

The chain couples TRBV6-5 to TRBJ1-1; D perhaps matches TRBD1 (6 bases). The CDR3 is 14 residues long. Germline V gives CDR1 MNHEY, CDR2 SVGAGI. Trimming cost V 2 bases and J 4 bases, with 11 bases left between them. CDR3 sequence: CASSYLRGATEAFF. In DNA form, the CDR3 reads TGTGCCAGCAGTTACCTCAGGGGAGCCACTGAAGCTTTCTTT.